The present T cell receptor beta chain was sequenced within a study of blood T cell repertoires in COVID-19. Study-wide context: Italy, Spain and the United States were the sources of the convalescent and acute COVID-19 samples. PBMCs, B-cell-depleted T cells, or T cells provided the cDNA or gDNA that made up the material.

Authors' processing steps: Reference gene primer amplification gave nucleated cell count estimates. Some clones are missing from TCRdb's copy, which holds only in-frame ones; the method was immunoSEQ multiplex PCR. V and J calls and clone size are copied from that table; D and trimming were computed from the DNA. The sample carries about 42,000 clones, roughly 84% recorded once. The TCR sequence derives from a human donor in a cohort sampled during active COVID-19. The sample comprised peripheral blood.

CDR3 bases: TGCGCCAGCAGCCGCGACAGGGGGAGAGGCTACACCTTC. This encodes CASSRDRGRGYTF. J is TRBJ1-2 and V is TRBV5-1; 9 bases match TRBD1. The CDR3 covers 13 residues. The J segment lost 8 bases and the V segment lost 4 bases, leaving 6 bases of the junction unmatched. Germline V CDR1 and CDR2: SGHRS, YFSETQ. Based on the CDR3 plus reference TRBV5-1 and TRBJ1-2, the full variable domain is KAGVTQTPRYLIKTRGQQVTLSCSPISGHRSVSWYQQTPGQGLQFLFEYFSETQRNKGNFPGRFSGRQFSNSRSEMNVSTLELGDSALYLCASSRDRGRGYTFGSGTRLTVV.